The sequence of this T cell receptor beta chain was determined in a study of T cell repertoires in cytomegalovirus infection. Study background: Public signatures in TCR beta pointed to CMV infection and matching HLA type.

Comments on this clonotype: Its antigen is not identified.

TCRdb redid the calling of the reads with MiXCR, one entry per CDR3 protein. The sample contains around 130,000 distinct CDR3 sequences, more than 20% of which appear only once. Trimming took off 8 bases at V and 5 bases at J, with 16 bases between the two ends. The CDR3 sequence is 14 residues long. Germline V gives CDR1 SGHAT, CDR2 FQNNGV. The clonotype comes from a human donor in good health (CMV status not recorded). Some clones in this sample may be carry-over from other donors' samples. V and J are TRBV11-2 and TRBJ1-5; the D gene is possibly TRBD1 (5 bases). What was sequenced was PBMCs, sequenced either directly or after in vitro stimulation (not recorded which). The CDR3 sequence is CASGPRGNDQPQHF. As DNA, the CDR3 is TGTGCCAGCGGCCCCCGGGGGAATGATCAGCCCCAGCATTTT.